A single T cell receptor beta chain is shown here with its context. The entry originates in a study of blood T cell repertoires in COVID-19. Study-wide context: From the United States, Italy and Spain came samples of acute and convalescent COVID-19. PBMCs, B-cell-depleted T cells, or T cells were the source of the cDNA or gDNA that made up the material.

As processed by the authors: Quantification of nucleated cells was approximated via reference gene primer amplification. TCRdb's table, derived via immunoSEQ multiplex PCR, lists solely in-frame clones and lacks some. V and J calls and clone size are as listed in that table; D and trimming were resolved from the DNA. The sample contains more than 40,000 clones, 65% to 90% of which appear only once. The TCR was taken from a woman over 75 with acute or convalescent COVID-19. The sequenced sample was peripheral blood.

The CDR3 reads CASSQDGQPDQPQHF. The CDR3 DNA follows: TGTGCCAGCAGCCAAGATGGGCAGCCCGATCAGCCCCAGCATTTT. The genes are TRBV4-2 and TRBJ1-5, with D unresolved. The V and J ends lost 0 bases and 5 bases respectively, with 11 bases between them. The CDR3 contains 15 residues. Germline lookup yields CDR1 LGHNA and CDR2 YNFKEQ.